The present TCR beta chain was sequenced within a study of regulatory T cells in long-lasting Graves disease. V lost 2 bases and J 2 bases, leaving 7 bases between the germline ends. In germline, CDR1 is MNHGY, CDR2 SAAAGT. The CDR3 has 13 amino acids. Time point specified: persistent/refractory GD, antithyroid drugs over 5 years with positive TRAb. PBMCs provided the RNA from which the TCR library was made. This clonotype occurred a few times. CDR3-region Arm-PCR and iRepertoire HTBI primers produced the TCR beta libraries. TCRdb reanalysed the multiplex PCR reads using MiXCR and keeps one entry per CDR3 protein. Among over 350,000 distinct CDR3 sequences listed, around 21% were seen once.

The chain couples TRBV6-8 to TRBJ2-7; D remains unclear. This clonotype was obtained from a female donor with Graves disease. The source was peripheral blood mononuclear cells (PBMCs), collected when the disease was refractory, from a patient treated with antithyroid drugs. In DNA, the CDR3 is TGTGCCAGCAGTTACGCAGTAGCCTACGAGCAGTACTTC. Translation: CASSYAVAYEQYF.